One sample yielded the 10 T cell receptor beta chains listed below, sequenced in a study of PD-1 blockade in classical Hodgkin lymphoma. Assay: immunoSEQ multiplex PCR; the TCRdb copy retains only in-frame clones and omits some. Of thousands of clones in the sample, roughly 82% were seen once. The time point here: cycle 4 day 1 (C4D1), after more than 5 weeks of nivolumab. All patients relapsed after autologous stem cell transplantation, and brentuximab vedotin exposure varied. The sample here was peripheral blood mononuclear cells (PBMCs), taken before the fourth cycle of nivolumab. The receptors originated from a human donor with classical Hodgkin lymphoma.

The CDR3 sequence is CASSLLVLVGYNEQFF. Written as DNA, the CDR3 is TGTGCCAGCAGCTTGCTGGTCTTAGTGGGCTACAATGAGCAGTTCTTC. The J gene is TRBJ2-1, the V gene TRBV5-4, with unresolved D. This CDR3 has 16 residues. Trimming removed 1 base at V and 3 bases at J, with 14 bases between. Germline loops: CDR1 SGHNT, CDR2 YYREEE (reference sequence).

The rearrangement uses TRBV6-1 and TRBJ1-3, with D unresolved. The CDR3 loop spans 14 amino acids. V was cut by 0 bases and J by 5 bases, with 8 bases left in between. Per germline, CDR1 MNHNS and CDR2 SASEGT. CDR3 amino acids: CASSEASSRNTIYF. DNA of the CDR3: TGTGCCAGCAGTGAAGCGTCCTCGCGAAACACCATATATTTT.

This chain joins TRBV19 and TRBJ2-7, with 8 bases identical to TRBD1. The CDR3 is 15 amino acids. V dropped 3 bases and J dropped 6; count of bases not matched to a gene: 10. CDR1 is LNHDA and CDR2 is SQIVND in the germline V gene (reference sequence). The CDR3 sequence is CASSIVRGQVSEQYF. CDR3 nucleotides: TGTGCCAGTAGTATTGTCAGGGGGCAGGTGAGCGAGCAGTACTTC.

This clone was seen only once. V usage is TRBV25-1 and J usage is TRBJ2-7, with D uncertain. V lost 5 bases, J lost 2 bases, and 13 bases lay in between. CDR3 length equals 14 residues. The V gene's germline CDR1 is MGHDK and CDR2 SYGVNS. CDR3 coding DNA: TGTGCCAGCAGTTACAATGGCAAGACCTACGAGCAGTACTTC. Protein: CASSYNGKTYEQYF.

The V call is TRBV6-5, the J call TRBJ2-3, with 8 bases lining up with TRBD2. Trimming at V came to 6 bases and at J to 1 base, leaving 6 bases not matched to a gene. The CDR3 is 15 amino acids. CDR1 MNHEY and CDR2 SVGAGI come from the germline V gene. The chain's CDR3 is CASSRGLGGTDTQYF. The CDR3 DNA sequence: TGTGCCAGCAGCCGGGGACTAGGGGGCACAGATACGCAGTATTTT.

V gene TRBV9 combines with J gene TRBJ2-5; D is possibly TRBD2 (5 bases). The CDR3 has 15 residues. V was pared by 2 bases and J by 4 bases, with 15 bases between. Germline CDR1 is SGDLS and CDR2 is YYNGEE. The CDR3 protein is CASSVDGGRGETQYF. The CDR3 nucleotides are TGTGCCAGCAGCGTGGATGGCGGGCGAGGAGAGACCCAGTACTTC.

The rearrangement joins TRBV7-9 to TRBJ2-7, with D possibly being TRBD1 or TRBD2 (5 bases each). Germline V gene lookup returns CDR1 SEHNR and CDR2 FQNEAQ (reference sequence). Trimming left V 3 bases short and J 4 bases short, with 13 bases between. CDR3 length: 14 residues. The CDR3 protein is CASSFWGIRYEQYF. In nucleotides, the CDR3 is TGTGCCAGCAGCTTCTGGGGGATTAGGTACGAGCAGTACTTC.

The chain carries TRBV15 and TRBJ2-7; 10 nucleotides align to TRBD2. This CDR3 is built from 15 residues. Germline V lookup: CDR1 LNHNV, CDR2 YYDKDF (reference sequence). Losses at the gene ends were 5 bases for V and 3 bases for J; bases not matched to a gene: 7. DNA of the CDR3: TGTGCCACCAGCCCACTAGCGGGGAAAATCTACGAGCAGTACTTC. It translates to CATSPLAGKIYEQYF.

The CDR3 loop reads CASSLGTGTMNTEAFF. CDR3 DNA sequence: TGCGCCAGCAGCTTGGGGACAGGGACCATGAACACTGAAGCTTTCTTT. This chain links TRBV5-1 with TRBJ1-1; 8 nucleotides agree with TRBD1. Germline CDR1 reads SGHRS; CDR2 reads YFSETQ. The V segment lost 0 bases and the J segment 0 bases; nucleotides outside the gene matches: 4. The CDR3 extends over 16 amino acids.

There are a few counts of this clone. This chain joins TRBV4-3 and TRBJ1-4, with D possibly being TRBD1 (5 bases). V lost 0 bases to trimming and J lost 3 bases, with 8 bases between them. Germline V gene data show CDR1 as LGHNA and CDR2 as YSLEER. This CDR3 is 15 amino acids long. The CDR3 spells CASSQDWGPNEKLFF. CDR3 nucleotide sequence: TGCGCCAGCAGCCAAGATTGGGGCCCTAATGAAAAACTGTTTTTT.